This T cell receptor (beta chain) emerged from a study of patients and donors after allogeneic stem cell transplantation. This clonotype was recorded many times. CDR3 length equals 13 residues. Trimming removed 0 bases at V and 6 bases at J, with 8 bases between. Germline CDR1 MNHNY, CDR2 SVGAGI (reference sequence). Via MiXCR, TCRdb re-called the RT-PCR reads, giving one row per CDR3 protein. The profile covers over 150,000 distinct CDR3 sequences, with approximately 28% appearing a single time and around 3.2% taken by the ten largest. Material for sequencing was blood, either unsorted or a sorted T cell fraction (not recorded which). The sequence came from a human donor who was either an allogeneic HSCT recipient or a stem cell or donor lymphocyte infusion donor (not recorded which). It is not recorded whose cells these are; they may come from a transplant donor. The chain has TRBV6-6 and TRBJ1-2; D call uncertain. CDR3 sequence reads: CASSYSNGDGYTF. The CDR3 DNA reads TGTGCCAGCAGTTACTCCAACGGGGATGGCTACACCTTC.